This T cell receptor beta chain was recorded in a study of CXCR3-negative and CXCR3-positive naive CD8 T cells. Whole-study results and caveats: In CXCR3-positive naive cells, the TRB CDR3s were more hydrophobic than in CXCR3-negative naive cells. After cryopreservation, expression of CXCR3 was partially reduced, and most assays were run with fresh PBMCs. Unlike memory cells, which differed, naive CXCR3-negative and CXCR3-positive cells had similar TRBV-TRBJ usage.

Regarding this clonotype: Its antigen is unidentified.

The study made its TRB cDNA libraries by 5' RACE, adding UMI labels. TCRdb reprocessed the 5' RACE reads and keeps a single row for each CDR3 protein, giving no DNA. The sample has around 80,000 distinct CDR3 sequences. Every individual CD8+ T cell subset underwent sorting in triplicate at 270,000 or so cells apiece. CDR1 SEHNR and CDR2 FQNEAQ come from the germline V gene (reference sequence). CDR3 length equals 14 residues. The chain employs TRBV7-9 and TRBJ2-1; absent DNA, TCRdb's TRBD2 call cannot be checked. The sample was naive CXCR3+ CD8+ T cells from blood. The subset: CD45RO-CCR7+CD27+CD95- naive CD8+ T cells expressing CXCR3 (TNR3+). The receptor's source is a human donor in good health. Some clones in this sample may be carry-over from other donors' samples. CDR3 amino acids: CASSGLAGANEQFF.